The entry below describes one T cell receptor (beta chain). Its specificity is unknown. This specimen belongs to a study of cytomegalovirus exposure and HLA in healthy donors. The PCR made use of 60 Vbeta and 13 Jbeta primers. Some clones are missing from TCRdb's copy, which holds only in-frame ones; the method was immunoSEQ multiplex PCR. The sample yields some 70,000 clones, 82% seen once. Study conclusions and caveats: Researchers catalogued approximately 170 TCR beta chains as cytomegalovirus-associated.

Material: PBMCs. This TCR was recovered from a man between 18 and 29 years old in good health and CMV-seronegative.

The CDR3: CASTNQETQYF. CDR3 bases: TGTGCCAGCACCAACCAAGAGACCCAGTACTTC. The chain recombines TRBV28 with TRBJ2-5; D unclear. The CDR3 has 11 amino acids. CDR1 and CDR2 (germline): MDHEN, SYDVKM. The V and J ends lost 7 bases and 0 bases respectively, with 3 bases between them.